These 2 T cell receptor beta chains came from one sample sequenced in a study of cytomegalovirus exposure and HLA in healthy donors. Vbeta (60) and Jbeta (13) primers were used in the PCR. Method: immunoSEQ multiplex PCR; TCRdb's copy keeps in-frame clones and lacks some. Here the sample spans about 160,000 clones, 65% to 80% being singletons. Sequenced sample: PBMCs. Receptors originate from a man aged 35-49 years in good health and CMV-seronegative.

In DNA form, the CDR3 reads TGTGCCACCAGCAGAGGTCAGGGGGAATACGAGCAGTACTTC. It translates to CATSRGQGEYEQYF. The V call is TRBV15, the J call TRBJ2-7; 7 bases match TRBD1. Losses at the gene ends were 1 base for V and 4 bases for J; bases not matched to a gene: 4. Germline lookup yields CDR1 LNHNV and CDR2 YYDKDF (reference sequence). The CDR3 length is 14 residues.

A single count supports this clone. This chain joins TRBV7-3 and TRBJ1-1, with 10 bases aligning to TRBD1. The ends lost 5 bases at V and 6 bases at J; junction bases unmatched: 6. Germline loops: CDR1 SGHTA, CDR2 FQGTGA. CDR3 length: 14 residues. The chain's CDR3 is CASSPKGQGAEAFF. The CDR3 DNA reads TGTGCCAGCAGCCCAAAAGGACAGGGGGCTGAAGCTTTCTTT.